The rows below give T cell receptor beta chains drawn from one sample of a study of blood T cell repertoires in COVID-19. Assay used: immunoSEQ multiplex PCR; TCRdb lists only in-frame clones, some missing. The table includes 100,000 to 150,000 clones, roughly 69% detected once. What was sequenced was peripheral blood. The receptors originated from a woman aged 70-85 years with acute or convalescent COVID-19. Each CDR3 is given with its conserved first and last residue. The D gene is left open where the match is weak. For some rows the clone size is stated as once, few or many, or as a class when expanded; others skip it.

J	D	V	length	size	DNA	CDR3
TRBJ1-6	-	TRBV7-2	12	-	TGTGCCAGCAGCTTACGAAGCCCACCCCTCCACTTT	CASSLRSPPLHF
TRBJ1-1	-	TRBV5-4	14	-	TGTGCCAGCAGCTTGGCACAGGGCCCGGGTGAAGCTTTCTTT	CASSLAQGPGEAFF
TRBJ2-1	-	TRBV28	14	few	TGTGCCAGCAGCTTAGACAGGCTAGGGTCTGAGCAGTTCTTC	CASSLDRLGSEQFF
TRBJ1-1	-	TRBV7-9	15	-	TGTGCCAGCAGCTCGCCGTACAGGGTGAACACTGAAGCTTTCTTT	CASSSPYRVNTEAFF
TRBJ2-3	-	TRBV24-1	13	-	TGTGCCACCAGTGAGCCGGTGGTAGATACGCAGTATTTT	CATSEPVVDTQYF
TRBJ1-1	-	TRBV19	16	few	TGTGCCAGTAGTCTCGGGGCTTTGTGGGGGGACACTGAAGCTTTCTTT	CASSLGALWGDTEAFF
TRBJ1-2	-	TRBV7-2	13	-	TGTGCCAGCAGACCTCCGGGGGGTGGTGGCTACACCTTC	CASRPPGGGGYTF
TRBJ2-5	TRBD2	TRBV15	15	-	TGTGCCACCAATTCCTACGGGCGGGGGGGAGAGACCCAGTACTTC	CATNSYGRGGETQYF
TRBJ2-7	-	TRBV10-3	15	few	TGTGCCATCAGTGAGCCTCCTGAGGAGGCCTACGAGCAGTACTTC	CAISEPPEEAYEQYF
TRBJ2-7	TRBD1	TRBV5-1	12	-	TGCGCCAGCAGACGGGACAGCTACGAGCAGTACTTC	CASRRDSYEQYF
TRBJ1-1	-	TRBV19	13	-	TGTGCCAGTAGTAGGCAGAAGAACACTGAAGCTTTCTTT	CASSRQKNTEAFF
TRBJ1-1	-	TRBV11-3	13	-	TGTGCCAGCAGCCGATTCGGGAACACTGAAGCTTTCTTT	CASSRFGNTEAFF
TRBJ2-4	TRBD2	TRBV3-1/TRBV3-2	16	-	TGTGCCAGCAGCCCCAGCGCAGCGGGAGCGATAAACATTCAGTACTTC	CASSPSAAGAINIQYF
TRBJ2-3	-	TRBV2	16	-	TGTGCCAGCAGTGAAGCGCTTCTCGCGATACGGGATACGCAGTATTTT	CASSEALLAIRDTQYF
TRBJ1-6	-	TRBV7-2	14	-	TGTGCCAGCAGCTTGAACAGCCTCTATTCACCCCTCCACTTT	CASSLNSLYSPLHF
TRBJ1-2	TRBD1	TRBV9	15	many	TGTGCCAGCAGCGTCGACCTCGGGACAGCCTATGGCTACACCTTC	CASSVDLGTAYGYTF
TRBJ1-3	TRBD1	TRBV18	16	-	TGTGCCAGCTCACCACTAAGTACAGGGGCTGGAAACACCATATATTTT	CASSPLSTGAGNTIYF
TRBJ2-2	-	TRBV5-4	13	-	TGTGCCAGCAGCACGGACAGTGCGTGGGAGCTGTTTTTT	CASSTDSAWELFF
TRBJ1-3	TRBD1	TRBV7-2	14	-	TGTGCCAGCAGCTTCGACAGGGCTGGAAACACCATATATTTT	CASSFDRAGNTIYF
TRBJ1-5	-	TRBV2	14	-	TGTGCCAGCACGACCCGGGGTAGCAATCAGCCCCAGCATTTT	CASTTRGSNQPQHF
TRBJ1-2	-	TRBV7-9	13	-	TGTGCCAGCAGCTCCGTGGGGGGTATGGGCTACACCTTC	CASSSVGGMGYTF
TRBJ1-4	-	TRBV15	15	-	TGTGCCACCAGCAGAGGTTACCCGGGACAAGAAAAACTGTTTTTT	CATSRGYPGQEKLFF
TRBJ2-1	TRBD1	TRBV24-1	14	-	TGTGCCACCAGTGCGGGACAGGCCTACAATGAGCAGTTCTTC	CATSAGQAYNEQFF
TRBJ1-5	TRBD1	TRBV19	17	-	TGTGCCAGTCGGACAGGGAAGGGAGGGTATAGCAATCAGCCCCAGCATTTT	CASRTGKGGYSNQPQHF
TRBJ1-4	TRBD1	TRBV5-1	16	-	TGCGCCAGCAGCTTGGGGGGACAGGGGACGAGTGAAAAACTGTTTTTT	CASSLGGQGTSEKLFF
TRBJ2-7	-	TRBV7-9	15	-	TGTGCCAGCAGCCCAGAGGAGGGCTTCACCTACGAGCAGTACTTC	CASSPEEGFTYEQYF
TRBJ1-5	-	TRBV2	14	-	TGTGCCAGCGACAGTATCAATAGCAATCAGCCCCAGCATTTT	CASDSINSNQPQHF
TRBJ1-5	TRBD1	TRBV19	15	-	TGTGCCAGTACTCTAAGCAGGGGGCCCGGTCAGCCCCAGCATTTT	CASTLSRGPGQPQHF
TRBJ1-5	-	TRBV19	15	-	TGTGCCAGTAGAACTCAGGGGAATAGCAATCAGCCCCAGCATTTT	CASRTQGNSNQPQHF
TRBJ1-4	-	TRBV5-1	11	-	TGCGCCAGCAGCTTGGGGGAGAAACTGTTTTTT	CASSLGEKLFF
TRBJ1-3	-	TRBV19	13	-	TGTGCCAGTAGGCGGAATCAGGGAAACACCATATATTTT	CASRRNQGNTIYF
TRBJ2-5	-	TRBV10-3	15	-	TGTGCCATCAGCTGGGTAAGGGAGAACCAAGAGACCCAGTACTTC	CAISWVRENQETQYF
TRBJ2-5	TRBD2	TRBV30	15	-	TGTGCCTGGAGAGAGACTAGCGGGTCTTTGGAGACCCAGTACTTC	CAWRETSGSLETQYF
TRBJ2-3	-	TRBV10-2	11	-	TGCGCCAGCAGCCACGGGGATACGCAGTATTTT	CASSHGDTQYF
TRBJ1-6	-	TRBV5-1	15	few	TGCGCCAGCAGCTTGGACGCGGAATATAATTCACCCCTCCACTTT	CASSLDAEYNSPLHF
TRBJ1-2	-	TRBV11-2	14	once	TGTGCCAGCAGGATCCCGGGGGCTAACTATGGCTACACCTTC	CASRIPGANYGYTF
TRBJ1-2	-	TRBV6-5	14	-	TGTGCCAGCAGCCCAAGCGGAGCTAACTATGGCTACACCTTC	CASSPSGANYGYTF
TRBJ2-3	-	TRBV9	14	-	TGTGCCAGCAGCGCGAGCCTGAGCACAGATACGCAGTATTTT	CASSASLSTDTQYF
TRBJ2-7	TRBD2	TRBV28	13	-	TGTGCCTGTAGCGGGGGGCCCTCCTACGAGCAGTACTTC	CACSGGPSYEQYF
TRBJ2-3	-	TRBV29-1	10	-	TGCAGCGCTGGGGGGGATACGCAGTATTTT	CSAGGDTQYF
TRBJ2-2	-	TRBV10-2	14	-	TGCGCCAGCAGTGAACCAACGAGGGGGGGGGAGCTGTTTTTT	CASSEPTRGGELFF